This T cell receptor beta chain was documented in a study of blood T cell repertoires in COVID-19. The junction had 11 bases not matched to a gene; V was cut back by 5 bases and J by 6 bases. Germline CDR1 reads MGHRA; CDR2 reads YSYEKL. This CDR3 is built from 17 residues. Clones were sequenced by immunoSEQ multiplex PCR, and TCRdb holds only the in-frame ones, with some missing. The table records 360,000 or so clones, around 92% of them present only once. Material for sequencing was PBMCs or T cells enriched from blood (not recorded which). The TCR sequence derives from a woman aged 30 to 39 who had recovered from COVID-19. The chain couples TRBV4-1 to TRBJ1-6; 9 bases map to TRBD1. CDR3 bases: TGCGCCAGCAGCAAAACCCCTACAGGGGGCGGTAATTCACCCCTCCACTTT. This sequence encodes CASSKTPTGGGNSPLHF.